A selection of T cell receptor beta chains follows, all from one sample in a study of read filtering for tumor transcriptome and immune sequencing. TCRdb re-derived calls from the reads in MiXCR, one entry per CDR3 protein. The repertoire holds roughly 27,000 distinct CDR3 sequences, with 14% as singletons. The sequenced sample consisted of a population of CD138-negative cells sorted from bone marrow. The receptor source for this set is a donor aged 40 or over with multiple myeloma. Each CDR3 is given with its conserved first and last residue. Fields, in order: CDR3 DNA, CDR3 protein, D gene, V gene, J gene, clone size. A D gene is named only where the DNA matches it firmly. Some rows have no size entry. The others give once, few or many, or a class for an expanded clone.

CDR3 DNA: TGTGCCAGCAGCCCCTCCCATGAGCAGTTCTTC
CDR3 protein: CASSPSHEQFF
D gene: .
V gene: TRBV5-8
J gene: TRBJ2-1
clone size: many

CDR3 DNA: TGCGCCAGCAGCTTATATATAACCGGGACTTCTAGCACAGATACGCAGTATTTT
CDR3 protein: CASSLYITGTSSTDTQYF
D gene: .
V gene: TRBV5-1
J gene: TRBJ2-3
clone size: .

CDR3 DNA: TGTGCCACCAGCAGAGAGCCTAGCGGGAGTTACGAGCAGTACTTC
CDR3 protein: CATSREPSGSYEQYF
D gene: TRBD2
V gene: TRBV15
J gene: TRBJ2-7
clone size: many

CDR3 DNA: TGCAGTGCCACGCACGGGGTTAGCACCGGGGAGCTGTTTTTT
CDR3 protein: CSATHGVSTGELFF
D gene: .
V gene: TRBV20-1
J gene: TRBJ2-2
clone size: many

CDR3 DNA: TGTGCCAGCAGCGCCTATACAGCTCTATACAATGAGCAGTTCTTC
CDR3 protein: CASSAYTALYNEQFF
D gene: .
V gene: TRBV12-3/TRBV12-4
J gene: TRBJ2-1
clone size: many

CDR3 DNA: TGTGCCAGCAGCCAAGATCTGGTAGGGGCCAATGAGCAGTTCTTC
CDR3 protein: CASSQDLVGANEQFF
D gene: .
V gene: TRBV3-1
J gene: TRBJ2-1
clone size: many

CDR3 DNA: TGTGCCAGCAGTCCCTGGACAGGAGACAATCAGCCCCAGCATTTT
CDR3 protein: CASSPWTGDNQPQHF
D gene: TRBD1
V gene: TRBV27
J gene: TRBJ1-5
clone size: many

CDR3 DNA: TGTGCCAGCTCACTCACCACCGGGACCATCAATCAGCCCCAGCATTTT
CDR3 protein: CASSLTTGTINQPQHF
D gene: .
V gene: TRBV18
J gene: TRBJ1-5
clone size: many

CDR3 DNA: TGTGCCAGCAGCCACCTAAGGACTTCAGCCTACGAGCAGTACTTC
CDR3 protein: CASSHLRTSAYEQYF
D gene: .
V gene: TRBV7-8
J gene: TRBJ2-7
clone size: many

CDR3 DNA: TGTGCCAGCAACAGGAGATCCTACGAGCAGTACTTC
CDR3 protein: CASNRRSYEQYF
D gene: .
V gene: TRBV2
J gene: TRBJ2-7
clone size: many

CDR3 DNA: TGTGCCAGCAGTTTAGTGCGGGGCACCGGGGAGCTGTTTTTT
CDR3 protein: CASSLVRGTGELFF
D gene: .
V gene: TRBV12-3/TRBV12-4
J gene: TRBJ2-2
clone size: many

CDR3 DNA: TGTGCCAGTAGTATAAGGGGGACAACGTCGGGGGGCGAGCAGTACTTC
CDR3 protein: CASSIRGTTSGGEQYF
D gene: .
V gene: TRBV19
J gene: TRBJ2-7
clone size: many

CDR3 DNA: TGCAGTGCTAGGTGGGGGAGTGGAAACACCATATATTTT
CDR3 protein: CSARWGSGNTIYF
D gene: .
V gene: TRBV20-1
J gene: TRBJ1-3
clone size: .

CDR3 DNA: TGTCCCTGCAGTCTAGGGGGAGGAGCGAGCTCCTACAATGAGCAGTTCTTC
CDR3 protein: CPCSLGGGASSYNEQFF
D gene: .
V gene: TRBV11-2
J gene: TRBJ2-1
clone size: .

CDR3 DNA: TGTGCCAGCAGCCGAGTAGGCGCAGATACGCAGTATTTT
CDR3 protein: CASSRVGADTQYF
D gene: .
V gene: TRBV14
J gene: TRBJ2-3
clone size: large

CDR3 DNA: TGTGCCAGCAGCATGGAGGCAGGGGGTACAGATACGCAGTATTTT
CDR3 protein: CASSMEAGGTDTQYF
D gene: TRBD1
V gene: TRBV7-6
J gene: TRBJ2-3
clone size: many

CDR3 DNA: TGTGCCAGCAGCTTAGAGTCGAGCTCCTACAATGAGCAGTTCTTC
CDR3 protein: CASSLESSSYNEQFF
D gene: .
V gene: TRBV7-9
J gene: TRBJ2-1
clone size: many

CDR3 DNA: TGTGCCAGCAGTCCCTTACAGGGGTACAATGAGCAGTTCTTC
CDR3 protein: CASSPLQGYNEQFF
D gene: TRBD1
V gene: TRBV28
J gene: TRBJ2-1
clone size: .

CDR3 DNA: TGTGCCAGCAGCTTAGGGTTGGGCTACGAGCAGTACTTC
CDR3 protein: CASSLGLGYEQYF
D gene: .
V gene: TRBV7-9
J gene: TRBJ2-7
clone size: many

CDR3 DNA: TGTGCCAGCGGGAGCAGCACCGGGGAGCTGTTTTTT
CDR3 protein: CASGSSTGELFF
D gene: .
V gene: TRBV6-5
J gene: TRBJ2-2
clone size: many

CDR3 DNA: TGTGCCAGCACCTTGACAGGGCGGCCCCACGAGCAGTACTTC
CDR3 protein: CASTLTGRPHEQYF
D gene: TRBD1
V gene: TRBV12-3/TRBV12-4
J gene: TRBJ2-7
clone size: many

CDR3 DNA: TGTGCCACTTCCGCACCGGGACAGGGGGACAATGAGCAGTTCTTC
CDR3 protein: CATSAPGQGDNEQFF
D gene: TRBD1
V gene: TRBV19
J gene: TRBJ2-1
clone size: many

CDR3 DNA: TGCAGTGCTAGCGACCTTTCCTACAATGAGCAGTTCTTC
CDR3 protein: CSASDLSYNEQFF
D gene: .
V gene: TRBV20-1
J gene: TRBJ2-1
clone size: few

CDR3 DNA: TGTGCCAGCAGCCTAGGTAGAGCGGGAGTGTTTGGGACAGATACGCAGTATTTT
CDR3 protein: CASSLGRAGVFGTDTQYF
D gene: TRBD2
V gene: TRBV7-8
J gene: TRBJ2-3
clone size: many

CDR3 DNA: TGCAGTGCTAGCGTCTTTGGGGCAGATACGCAGTATTTT
CDR3 protein: CSASVFGADTQYF
D gene: .
V gene: TRBV20-1
J gene: TRBJ2-3
clone size: many

CDR3 DNA: TGTGCCAGTCGCGGGGGTACCGAGCAGTACTTC
CDR3 protein: CASRGGTEQYF
D gene: TRBD2
V gene: TRBV19
J gene: TRBJ2-7
clone size: many